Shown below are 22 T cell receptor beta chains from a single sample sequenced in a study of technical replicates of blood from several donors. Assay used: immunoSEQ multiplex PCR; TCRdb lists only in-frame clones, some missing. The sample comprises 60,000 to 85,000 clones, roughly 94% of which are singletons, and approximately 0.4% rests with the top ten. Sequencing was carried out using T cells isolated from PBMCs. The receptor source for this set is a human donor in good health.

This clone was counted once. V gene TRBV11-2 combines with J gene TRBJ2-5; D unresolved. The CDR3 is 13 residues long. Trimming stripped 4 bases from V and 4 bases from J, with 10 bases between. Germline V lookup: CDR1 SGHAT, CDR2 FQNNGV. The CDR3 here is CASSSASGETQYF. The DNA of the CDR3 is TGTGCCAGCAGCTCCGCTAGTGGAGAGACCCAGTACTTC.

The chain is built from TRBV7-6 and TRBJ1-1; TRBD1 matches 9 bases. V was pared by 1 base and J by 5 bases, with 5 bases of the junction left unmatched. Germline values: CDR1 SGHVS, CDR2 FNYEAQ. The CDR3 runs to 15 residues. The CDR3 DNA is TGTGCCAGCAGCTTAGGACAGGGGGTAGATACTGAAGCTTTCTTT. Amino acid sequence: CASSLGQGVDTEAFF.

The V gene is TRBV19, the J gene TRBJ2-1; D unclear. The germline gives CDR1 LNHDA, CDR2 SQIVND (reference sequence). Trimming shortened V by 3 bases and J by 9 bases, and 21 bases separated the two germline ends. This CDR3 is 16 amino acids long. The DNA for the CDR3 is TGTGCCAGTAGTATCGGCAGTGTCCCTACACAGACTGAGCAGTTCTTC. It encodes CASSIGSVPTQTEQFF.

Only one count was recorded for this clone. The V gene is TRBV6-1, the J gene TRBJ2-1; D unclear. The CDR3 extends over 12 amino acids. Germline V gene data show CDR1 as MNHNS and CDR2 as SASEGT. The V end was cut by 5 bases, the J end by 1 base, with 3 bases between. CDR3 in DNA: TGTGCCAGCAGTCGGTCCTACAATGAGCAGTTCTTC. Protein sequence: CASSRSYNEQFF.

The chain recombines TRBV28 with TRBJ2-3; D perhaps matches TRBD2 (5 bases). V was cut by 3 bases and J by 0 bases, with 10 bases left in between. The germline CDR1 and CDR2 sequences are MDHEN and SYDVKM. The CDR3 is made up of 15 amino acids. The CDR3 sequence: CASSLVRGSTDTQYF. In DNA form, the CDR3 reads TGTGCCAGCAGTTTGGTACGGGGAAGCACAGATACGCAGTATTTT.

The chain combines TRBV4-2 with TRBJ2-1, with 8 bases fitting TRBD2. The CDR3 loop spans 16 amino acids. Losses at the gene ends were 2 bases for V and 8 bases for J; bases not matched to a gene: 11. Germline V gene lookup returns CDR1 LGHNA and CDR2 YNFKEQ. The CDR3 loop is CASSQSQREFVDEQFF. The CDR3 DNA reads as TGTGCCAGCAGCCAAAGTCAGCGGGAGTTCGTAGATGAGCAGTTCTTC.

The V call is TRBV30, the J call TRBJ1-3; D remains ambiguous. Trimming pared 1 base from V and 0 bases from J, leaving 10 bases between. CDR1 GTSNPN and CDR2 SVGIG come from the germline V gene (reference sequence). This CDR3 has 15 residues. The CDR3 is CAWSGGLISGNTIYF. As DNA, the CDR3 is TGTGCCTGGAGTGGTGGACTGATCTCTGGAAACACCATATATTTT.

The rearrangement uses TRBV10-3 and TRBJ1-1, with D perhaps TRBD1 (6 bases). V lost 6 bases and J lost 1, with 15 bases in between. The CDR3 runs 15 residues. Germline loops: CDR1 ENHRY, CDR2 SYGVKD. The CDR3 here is CAISLGGPTNTEAFF. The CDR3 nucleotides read TGTGCCATCAGCCTCGGGGGGCCTACGAACACTGAAGCTTTCTTT.

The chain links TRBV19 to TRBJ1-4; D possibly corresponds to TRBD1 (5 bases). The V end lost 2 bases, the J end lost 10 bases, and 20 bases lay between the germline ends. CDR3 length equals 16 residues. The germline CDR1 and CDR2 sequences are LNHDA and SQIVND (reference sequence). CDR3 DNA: TGTGCCAGTAGTATAAAGTCGGCGAACCCCGGGGGAAAACTGTTTTTT. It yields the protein CASSIKSANPGGKLFF.

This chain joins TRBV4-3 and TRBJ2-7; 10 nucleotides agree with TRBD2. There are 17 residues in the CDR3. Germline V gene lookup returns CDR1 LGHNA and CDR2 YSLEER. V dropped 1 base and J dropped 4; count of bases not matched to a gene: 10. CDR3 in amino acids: CASSQVWLAGESYEQYF. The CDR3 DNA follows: TGCGCCAGCAGCCAAGTATGGCTAGCGGGAGAATCTTACGAGCAGTACTTC.

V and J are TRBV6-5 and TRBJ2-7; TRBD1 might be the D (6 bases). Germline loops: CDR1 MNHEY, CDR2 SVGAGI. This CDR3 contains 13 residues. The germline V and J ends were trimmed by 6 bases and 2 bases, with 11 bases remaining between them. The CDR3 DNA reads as TGTGCCAGCAGCCAGGACAGCCCCTACGAGCAGTACTTC. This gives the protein CASSQDSPYEQYF.

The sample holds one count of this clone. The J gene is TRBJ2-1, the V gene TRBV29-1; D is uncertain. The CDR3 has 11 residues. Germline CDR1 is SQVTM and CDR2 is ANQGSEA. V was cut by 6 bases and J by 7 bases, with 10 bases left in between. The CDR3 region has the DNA TGCAGCGTGGGTCTCGGGAATGAGCAGTTCTTC. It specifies CSVGLGNEQFF.

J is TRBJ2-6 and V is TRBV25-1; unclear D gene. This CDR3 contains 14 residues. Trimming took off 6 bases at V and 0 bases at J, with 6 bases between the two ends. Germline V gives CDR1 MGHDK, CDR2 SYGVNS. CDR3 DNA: TGTGCCAGCAGCAGGAACTCTGGGGCCAACGTCCTGACTTTC. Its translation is CASSRNSGANVLTF.

In DNA form, the CDR3 reads TGTGCCAGCAGCCAAGATAGAGAGCAGTTCTTC. Its translation is CASSQDREQFF. The chain has TRBV4-2 and TRBJ2-1; D not certain. The CDR3 spans 11 residues. V lost 0 bases to trimming and J lost 10 bases, with 4 bases between them. CDR1 is LGHNA, CDR2 YNFKEQ, per germline.

DNA of the CDR3: TGTGCCAGCTGGACAGCAAACGAGCAGTACTTC. Its translation: CASWTANEQYF. The V call is TRBV6-1, the J call TRBJ2-7; tentative D call: TRBD1 (6 bases). This CDR3 spans 11 amino acids. Germline CDR1 and CDR2: MNHNS and SASEGT. The V and J ends lost 8 bases and 5 bases respectively, with 10 bases between them.

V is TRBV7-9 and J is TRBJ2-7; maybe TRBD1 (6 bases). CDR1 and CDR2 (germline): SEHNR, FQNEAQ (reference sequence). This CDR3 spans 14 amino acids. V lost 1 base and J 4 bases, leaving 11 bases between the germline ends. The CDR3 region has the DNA TGTGCCAGCAGCTTAGGGGGGCAAGGATACGAGCAGTACTTC. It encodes CASSLGGQGYEQYF.

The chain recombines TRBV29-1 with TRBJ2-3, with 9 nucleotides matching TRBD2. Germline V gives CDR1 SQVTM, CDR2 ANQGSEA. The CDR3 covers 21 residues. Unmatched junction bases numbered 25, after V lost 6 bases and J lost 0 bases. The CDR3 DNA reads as TGCAGCGTAGGGAGGGAGATTAGCGGGAGAATTAGGGGGTCTAGCACAGATACGCAGTATTTT. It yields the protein CSVGREISGRIRGSSTDTQYF.

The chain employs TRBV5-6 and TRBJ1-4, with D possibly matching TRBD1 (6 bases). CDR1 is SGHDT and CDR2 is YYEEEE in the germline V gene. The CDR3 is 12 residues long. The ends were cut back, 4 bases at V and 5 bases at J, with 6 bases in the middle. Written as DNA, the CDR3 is TGTGCCAGCAGCGACAGGAATGAAAAACTGTTTTTT. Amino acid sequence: CASSDRNEKLFF.

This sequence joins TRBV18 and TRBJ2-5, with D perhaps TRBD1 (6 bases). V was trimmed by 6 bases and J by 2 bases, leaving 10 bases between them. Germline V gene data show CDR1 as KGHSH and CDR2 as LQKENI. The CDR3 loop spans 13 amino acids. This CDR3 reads CASSSGVQETQYF. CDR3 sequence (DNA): TGTGCCAGCTCGTCAGGGGTGCAAGAGACCCAGTACTTC.

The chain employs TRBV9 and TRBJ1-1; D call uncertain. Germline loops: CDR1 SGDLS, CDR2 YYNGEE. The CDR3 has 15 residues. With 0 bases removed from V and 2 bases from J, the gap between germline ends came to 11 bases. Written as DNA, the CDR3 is TGTGCCAGCAGCGTAGCCGGGTCGCTAAACACTGAAGCTTTCTTT. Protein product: CASSVAGSLNTEAFF.

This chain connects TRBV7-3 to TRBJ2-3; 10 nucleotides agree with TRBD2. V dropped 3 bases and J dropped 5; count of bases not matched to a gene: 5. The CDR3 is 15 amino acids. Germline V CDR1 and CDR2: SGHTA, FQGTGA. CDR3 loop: CASSFLAGVIDTQYF. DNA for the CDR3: TGTGCCAGCAGCTTTCTAGCGGGAGTAATAGATACGCAGTATTTT.

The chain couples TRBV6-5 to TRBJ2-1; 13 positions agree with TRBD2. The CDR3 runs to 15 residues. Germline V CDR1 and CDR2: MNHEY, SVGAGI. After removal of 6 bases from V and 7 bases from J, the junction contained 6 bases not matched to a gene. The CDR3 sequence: CASRLGTSGINEQFF. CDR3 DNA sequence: TGTGCCAGCAGGCTAGGGACTAGCGGGATAAATGAGCAGTTCTTC.